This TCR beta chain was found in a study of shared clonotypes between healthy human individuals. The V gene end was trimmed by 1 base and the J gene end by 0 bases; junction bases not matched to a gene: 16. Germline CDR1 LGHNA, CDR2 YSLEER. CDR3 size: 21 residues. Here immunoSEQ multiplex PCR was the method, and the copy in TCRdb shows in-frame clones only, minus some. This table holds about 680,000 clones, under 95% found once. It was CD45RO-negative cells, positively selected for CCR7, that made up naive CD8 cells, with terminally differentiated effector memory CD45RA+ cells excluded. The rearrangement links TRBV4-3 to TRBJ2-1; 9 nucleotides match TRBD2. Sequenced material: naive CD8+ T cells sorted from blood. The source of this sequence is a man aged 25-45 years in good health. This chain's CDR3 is CASSQVRSGREGQSSYNEQFF. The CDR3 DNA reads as TGCGCCAGCAGCCAAGTTAGGTCAGGGCGGGAGGGCCAAAGCTCCTACAATGAGCAGTTCTTC.